These 23 T cell receptor beta chains share one sample of origin, sequenced in a study of neurological immune-mediated disorders. The time point here: longitudinal time-point 3. TCRdb recomputed calls from the 5' RACE reads with MiXCR, one row per CDR3 protein. The profile shows approximately 85,000 distinct CDR3 sequences, around 4.7% of them singletons. The source material was PBMCs. The receptors stem from a woman between 55 and 75 years old with multiple sclerosis.

This clonotype occurred many times. The chain uses TRBV5-1 and TRBJ1-4; possibly TRBD1 for D (5 bases). The CDR3 has 17 amino acids. V was pared by 0 bases and J by 10 bases, with 22 bases between. Germline V lookup: CDR1 SGHRS, CDR2 YFSETQ. In DNA form, the CDR3 reads TGCGCCAGCAGCTTGGGCCCCAGTGGGGCCGATGGGGGAAAACTGTTTTTT. Translation: CASSLGPSGADGGKLFF.

The table lists this clonotype with many counts. The chain joins TRBV3-1 to TRBJ2-7; no firm D call. The V end was cut by 0 bases, the J end by 5 bases, with 14 bases between. Per germline, CDR1 LGHDT and CDR2 YNNKEL (reference sequence). The CDR3 totals 15 residues. DNA of the CDR3: TGTGCCAGCAGCCAAGAAGTAGGAGTTTCCCACGAGCAGTACTTC. Translation gives CASSQEVGVSHEQYF.

This clonotype has a count of ten or more. The chain carries TRBV18 and TRBJ2-7; TRBD1 agrees at 8 bases. The V gene end was trimmed by 2 bases and the J gene end by 3 bases; junction bases not matched to a gene: 3. The CDR3 sequence is 14 residues long. Germline CDR1 KGHSH, CDR2 LQKENI. The CDR3 loop is CASSPGQGFYEQYF. CDR3 sequence (DNA): TGTGCCAGCTCACCAGGACAGGGCTTCTACGAGCAGTACTTC.

This clonotype appeared many times. This chain uses TRBV12-3 or TRBV12-4 with TRBJ1-5; possibly TRBD1 for D (6 bases). This CDR3 is built from 14 residues. The V and J ends lost 6 bases and 11 bases respectively, with 20 bases between them. CDR3: CASSVATGPGAQHF. DNA for the CDR3: TGTGCCAGCAGCGTAGCCACAGGGCCTGGGGCCCAGCATTTT.

This clonotype was counted at least ten times. The gene calls are TRBV12-3 or TRBV12-4 and TRBJ1-1, with D possibly TRBD1 on 6 matching bases. The CDR3 contains 14 residues. V lost 7 bases to trimming and J lost 1 base, with 13 bases between them. The CDR3: CASTLGTSNTEAFF. The CDR3 bases are TGTGCCAGCACTCTGGGGACATCGAACACTGAAGCTTTCTTT.

In its sample, this clonotype was seen many times. The chain uses TRBV5-1 and TRBJ1-1; D is possibly TRBD1 (5 bases). This CDR3 contains 13 residues. Between the trimmed V and J ends, which lost 2 bases and 3 bases, there was a span of 8 bases. Germline V gene sequence: CDR1 SGHRS, CDR2 YFSETQ. The CDR3 here is CASSFWGYTEAFF. CDR3 bases: TGCGCCAGCAGCTTTTGGGGCTACACTGAAGCTTTCTTT.

The J gene is TRBJ2-3, the V gene TRBV20-1; unclear D gene. CDR3 size: 14 residues. Germline assignment: CDR1 DFQATT and CDR2 SNEGSKA (reference sequence). Trimming shortened V by 3 bases and J by 1 base, and 11 bases separated the two germline ends. CDR3 residues: CSASSGTRTDTQYF. CDR3 nucleotides: TGCAGTGCTAGCTCAGGAACCCGCACAGATACGCAGTATTTT.

This clonotype was seen ten or more times. This chain joins TRBV5-5 and TRBJ2-7; TRBD2 is a possible D gene (6 bases). The CDR3 totals 14 residues. The germline V and J ends were trimmed by 3 bases and 3 bases, with 13 bases remaining between them. Germline assignment: CDR1 SGHKS and CDR2 YYEKEE (reference sequence). CDR3 amino acids: CASSWDSGHYEQYF. The CDR3 DNA is TGTGCCAGCAGCTGGGACTCAGGTCACTACGAGCAGTACTTC.

This clonotype was found many times. The CDR3 protein is CSASSPGTAKSYEQYF. Here the CDR3 DNA reads TGCAGTGCTAGCTCACCCGGGACGGCGAAATCCTACGAGCAGTACTTC. The chain links TRBV20-1 to TRBJ2-7; D may correspond to TRBD1 or TRBD2 (5 bases each). The germline V gene has CDR1 DFQATT and CDR2 SNEGSKA (reference sequence). This CDR3 has 16 amino acids. Trimming cost V 3 bases and J 1 base, with 19 bases left between them.

This clonotype was found many times. The rearrangement uses TRBV4-1 and TRBJ1-6; no definite D call. From germline, CDR1 is MGHRA and CDR2 YSYEKL. The CDR3 contains 14 residues. The V end was cut by 2 bases, the J end by 10 bases, with 12 bases between. CDR3: CASSQPVGESPLHF. DNA of the CDR3: TGCGCCAGCAGCCAACCCGTGGGCGAATCACCCCTCCACTTT.

This clonotype has at least ten counts. At one of its ends the junction is not consistent with the germline gene, which may arise from a read error. V and J are TRBV7-7 and TRBJ2-1; either TRBD1 or TRBD2 may supply D (6 bases each). This CDR3 spans 16 amino acids. CDR1 is SSHAT and CDR2 is FNYEAQ in the germline V gene (reference sequence). CDR3 protein: CASSLAVQGKHNEQFF. CDR3 sequence (DNA): TGTGCTAGCAGCTTAGCGGTACAGGGAAAGCACAATGAGCAGTTCTTC.

This clonotype was counted many times. V gene TRBV6-6 combines with J gene TRBJ2-1, with TRBD1 identical over 9 bases. V shed 5 bases and J 6 bases; nucleotides not matched to a gene: 8. This CDR3 has 15 amino acids. The germline V gene has CDR1 MNHNY and CDR2 SVGAGI (reference sequence). The CDR3 loop reads CASSEPGQGTNEQFF. CDR3 coding DNA: TGTGCCAGCAGTGAACCGGGACAGGGAACCAATGAGCAGTTCTTC.

This clonotype was detected ten times or more. The chain uses TRBV28 and TRBJ1-5, with D maybe TRBD1 (5 bases). CDR1 is MDHEN, CDR2 SYDVKM, per germline. The CDR3 covers 13 residues. V gave up 7 bases and J gave up 10 bases, with 17 bases separating them. The CDR3 nucleotides are TGTGCCAGCAACCGGGACGGCTGGGATCCCCAGCATTTT. It codes for CASNRDGWDPQHF.

At least ten counts were recorded for this clonotype. The genes are TRBV5-1 and TRBJ1-1, with 7 bases lining up with TRBD1. V was pared by 0 bases and J by 3 bases, with 2 bases of the junction left unmatched. This CDR3 region has 14 residues. Germline V gene data show CDR1 as SGHRS and CDR2 as YFSETQ. CDR3 coding DNA: TGCGCCAGCAGCTTGGGACAGGGATACACTGAAGCTTTCTTT. Its translation: CASSLGQGYTEAFF. Together with reference TRBV5-1 and TRBJ1-1, the CDR3 gives the full variable domain: KAGVTQTPRYLIKTRGQQVTLSCSPISGHRSVSWYQQTPGQGLQFLFEYFSETQRNKGNFPGRFSGRQFSNSRSEMNVSTLELGDSALYLCASSLGQGYTEAFFGQGTRLTVV.

This clonotype was detected only a few times. A read error may explain this, as a much larger clone is one base away. The chain is built from TRBV6-5 and TRBJ2-1; 10 bases match TRBD2. From germline, CDR1 is MNHEY and CDR2 SVGAGI. V trimming: 5 bases; J trimming: 5 bases; junction bases outside the gene matches: 9. The length of the CDR3 is 16 residues. The chain's CDR3 is CASSTPGLAWNNEQFF. The CDR3 DNA is TGTGCCAGCAGTACGCCGGGACTAGCGTGGAACAATGAGCAGTTCTTC.

This clonotype came up many times. The rearrangement uses TRBV5-1 and TRBJ1-1; D gene ambiguous. The V gene lost 4 bases and the J gene lost 2 bases, with 12 bases spanning the gap. The CDR3 runs 14 residues. Looked up from germline, CDR1 is SGHRS and CDR2 is YFSETQ. The CDR3 DNA sequence: TGCGCCAGCAGCCCTCCGACGGGTAACACTGAAGCTTTCTTT. It codes for CASSPPTGNTEAFF.

This clonotype showed up many times. The chain has TRBV5-1 and TRBJ1-6; D unresolved. V was pared by 2 bases and J by 9 bases, with 12 bases between. The CDR3 is made up of 14 amino acids. Germline CDR1 reads SGHRS; CDR2 reads YFSETQ. The CDR3 bases are TGCGCCAGCAGCTTCCCGGACCCAATTTCACCCCTCCACTTT. Translation: CASSFPDPISPLHF.

This clonotype was observed many times. The gene calls are TRBV7-2 and TRBJ1-4; 7 bases are shared with TRBD1. The CDR3 consists of 15 residues. Germline V CDR1 and CDR2: SGHTA, FQGNSA. Trimming took 1 base from V and 3 from J; bases not matched to a gene: 2. In nucleotides, the CDR3 is TGTGCCAGCAGCTTAGTCGGGACAGCTAATGAAAAACTGTTTTTT. Amino acids: CASSLVGTANEKLFF.

There are many counts of this clonotype. The chain recombines TRBV6-5 with TRBJ2-7; the D gene is possibly TRBD1 (6 bases). Trimming left V 5 bases short and J 2 bases short, with 10 bases between. The CDR3 runs 13 residues. Germline V gives CDR1 MNHEY, CDR2 SVGAGI. CDR3 in amino acids: CASSTGTAYEQYF. The CDR3 region has the DNA TGTGCCAGCAGTACAGGGACCGCCTACGAGCAGTACTTC.

This clonotype was counted ten times or more. This chain links TRBV11-2 with TRBJ2-7; 7 positions agree with TRBD2. The CDR3 contains 15 residues. Germline lookup yields CDR1 SGHAT and CDR2 FQNNGV. V lost 8 bases to trimming and J lost 2 bases; unmatched junction nucleotides: 12. This CDR3 reads CASGTPSGTPYEQYF. CDR3 coding DNA: TGTGCCAGCGGAACACCTAGCGGAACGCCCTACGAGCAGTACTTC.

This clonotype was recorded many times. The chain is built from TRBV20-1 and TRBJ2-3, with D perhaps matching TRBD1 (6 bases). The CDR3 extends over 14 amino acids. V lost 3 bases, J lost 1 base, and 11 bases lay in between. Germline V lookup: CDR1 DFQATT, CDR2 SNEGSKA (reference sequence). The CDR3 DNA follows: TGCAGTGCTAGCCGGGACACAGGCACAGATACGCAGTATTTT. It is translated as CSASRDTGTDTQYF.

This clonotype was counted only a few times. The rearrangement uses TRBV5-1 and TRBJ2-5, with D hard to call. V was clipped by 1 base and J by 1 base, with 14 bases between them. The CDR3 length is 16 residues. Germline V gene data show CDR1 as SGHRS and CDR2 as YFSETQ. The CDR3 protein is CASSLPVGSRQETQYF. The CDR3, as DNA: TGCGCCAGCAGCTTGCCGGTCGGCAGTCGCCAAGAGACCCAGTACTTC.

This clonotype was observed at least ten times. The CDR3 coding sequence is TGCGCCAGCTCGCTCTACATGAACACTGAAGCTTTCTTT. Translation: CASSLYMNTEAFF. V gene TRBV5-1 combines with J gene TRBJ1-1; D is uncertain. V was trimmed by 7 bases and J by 0 bases, leaving 10 bases between them. This CDR3 is built from 13 residues. Germline CDR1 is SGHRS and CDR2 is YFSETQ.